Sequencing of this T cell receptor (beta chain) was carried out in a study of beta chain features in type 1 diabetes. Whole-study findings and limits: The question of HLA type influencing TCRB rearrangement was one that remained unresolved here.

This clone was counted between two and nine times. What it binds is not known. Expressed TCRB transcripts got sequenced, as all isolated RNA was reverse transcribed. TCRdb keeps only in-frame clones here, not all; method: immunoSEQ multiplex PCR. Found here are over 120,000 clones, around a tenth of them singletons; the top ten hold around 0.68%. Looked up from germline, CDR1 is SQVTM and CDR2 is ANQGSEA. The CDR3 has 15 residues. Trimming removed 2 bases from V and 4 bases from J; junction bases left unmatched: 5. This TCR was recovered from a man younger than 35 in good health. The chain carries TRBV29-1 and TRBJ2-5, with 12 bases matching TRBD2. Material for sequencing was central memory CD4+ T cells from blood. The CDR3 DNA is TGCAGCGTTGAAAAGACTAGCGGGAGACGAGAGACCCAGTACTTC. Encoded protein: CSVEKTSGRRETQYF. The full variable domain, completed using reference TRBV29-1 and TRBJ2-5, is SAVISQKPSRDICQRGTSLTIQCQVDSQVTMMFWYRQQPGQSLTLIATANQGSEATYESGFVIDKFPISRPNLTFSTLTVSNMSPEDSSIYLCSVEKTSGRRETQYFGPGTRLLVL.